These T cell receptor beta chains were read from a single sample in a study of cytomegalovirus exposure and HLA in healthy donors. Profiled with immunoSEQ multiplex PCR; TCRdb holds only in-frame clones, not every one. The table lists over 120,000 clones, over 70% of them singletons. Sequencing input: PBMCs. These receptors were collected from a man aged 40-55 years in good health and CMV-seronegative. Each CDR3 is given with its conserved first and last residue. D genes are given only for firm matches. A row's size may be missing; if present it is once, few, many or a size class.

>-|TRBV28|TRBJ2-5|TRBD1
CASSLGTGAQETQYF
TGTGCCAGCAGTTTGGGGACAGGAGCCCAAGAGACCCAGTACTTC
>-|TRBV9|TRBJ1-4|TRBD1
CASSVEWGQTNEKLFF
TGTGCCAGCAGCGTTGAATGGGGACAGACTAATGAAAAACTGTTTTTT
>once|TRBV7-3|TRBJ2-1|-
CASSTYQGNEQFF
TGTGCCAGCTCGACTTACCAGGGGAATGAGCAGTTCTTC
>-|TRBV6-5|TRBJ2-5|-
CASSQGLGGETQYF
TGTGCCAGCAGCCAAGGTCTGGGGGGAGAGACCCAGTACTTC
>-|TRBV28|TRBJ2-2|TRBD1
CASSTGVRPGELFF
TGTGCCAGCTCCACAGGGGTGAGACCCGGGGAGCTGTTTTTT
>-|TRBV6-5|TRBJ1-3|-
CASRQLGSSGNTIYF
TGTGCCAGCCGCCAGTTGGGCAGCTCTGGAAACACCATATATTTT
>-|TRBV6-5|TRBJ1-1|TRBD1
CASSYSIDRGGTEAFF
TGTGCCAGCAGTTACTCCATCGACAGGGGGGGTACTGAAGCTTTCTTT
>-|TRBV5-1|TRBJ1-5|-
CASSPGDNQPQHF
TGCGCCAGCAGCCCCGGGGATAATCAGCCCCAGCATTTT
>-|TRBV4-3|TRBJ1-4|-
CASSQDSPTVEKLFF
TGCGCCAGCAGCCAAGATAGTCCGACAGTTGAAAAACTGTTTTTT
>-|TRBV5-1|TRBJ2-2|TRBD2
CASSRIAGLTGELFF
TGCGCCAGCAGCCGAATAGCGGGCCTCACCGGGGAGCTGTTTTTT
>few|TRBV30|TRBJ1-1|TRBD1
CAWGTGRAFF
TGTGCCTGGGGGACAGGGCGAGCTTTCTTT
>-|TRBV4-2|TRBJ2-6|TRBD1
CASSQDPSTPGTAGSGANVLTF
TGTGCCAGCAGCCAAGATCCGAGCACCCCCGGGACAGCCGGCTCTGGGGCCAACGTCCTGACTTTC
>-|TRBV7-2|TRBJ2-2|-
CASSLGFGTGELFF
TGTGCCAGCAGCTTAGGGTTCGGCACCGGGGAGCTGTTTTTT
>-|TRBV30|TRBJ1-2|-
CAWGRVHRTTEVGYTF
TGTGCCTGGGGCCGAGTCCACAGGACAACCGAGGTTGGCTACACCTTC
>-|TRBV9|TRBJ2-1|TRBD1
CASSSELRTGRNNEQFF
TGTGCCAGCAGCTCAGAACTACGGACAGGGAGGAACAATGAGCAGTTCTTC
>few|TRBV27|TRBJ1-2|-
CASSQGGGYTF
TGTGCCAGCTCACAGGGTGGGGGCTACACCTTC
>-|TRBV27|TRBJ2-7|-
CASSLSPDTTYEQYF
TGTGCCAGCAGTTTATCCCCGGACACAACCTACGAGCAGTACTTC
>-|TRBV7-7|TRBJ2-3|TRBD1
CASSPGQGTDTQYF
TGTGCCAGCAGCCCCGGACAGGGTACAGATACGCAGTATTTT
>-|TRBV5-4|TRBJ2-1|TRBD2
CASSSLQSGGYNEQFF
TGTGCCAGCAGCTCCCTACAGAGCGGGGGATACAATGAGCAGTTCTTC
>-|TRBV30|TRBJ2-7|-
CACNRPSSYEQYF
TGTGCCTGCAACAGGCCGAGCTCCTACGAGCAGTACTTC
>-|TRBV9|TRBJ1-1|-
CASSATEANTEAFF
TGTGCCAGCAGCGCGACAGAAGCGAACACTGAAGCTTTCTTT
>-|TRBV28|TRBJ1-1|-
CASSSTGLDTEAFF
TGTGCCAGCAGTTCCACAGGGCTGGACACTGAAGCTTTCTTT
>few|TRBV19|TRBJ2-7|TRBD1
CASSDYTGGTYEQYF
TGTGCCAGTAGCGACTACACAGGGGGAACCTACGAGCAGTACTTC
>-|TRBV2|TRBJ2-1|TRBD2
CASTDSGGVDEQFF
TGTGCCAGCACGGACAGCGGGGGGGTGGATGAGCAGTTCTTC
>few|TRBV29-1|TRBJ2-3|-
CSVEVPPSTQYF
TGCAGCGTTGAAGTTCCCCCCAGTACGCAGTATTTT
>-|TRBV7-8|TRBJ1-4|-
CASSPDSEQEKLFF
TGTGCCAGCAGCCCAGACAGTGAACAGGAAAAACTGTTTTTT
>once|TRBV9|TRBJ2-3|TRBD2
CASSFGTSGGRTDTQYF
TGTGCCAGCAGCTTCGGGACTAGCGGGGGGAGGACAGATACGCAGTATTTT
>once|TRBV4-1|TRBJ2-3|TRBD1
CASSQGRDRGPDTQYF
TGCGCCAGCAGCCAAGGTCGGGACAGAGGGCCAGATACGCAGTATTTT
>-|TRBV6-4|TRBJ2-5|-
CASTGLGMSVQETQYF
TGTGCCAGCACAGGGCTTGGGATGTCGGTCCAAGAGACCCAGTACTTC
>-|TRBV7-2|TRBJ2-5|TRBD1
CASSLAKGQDPQETQYF
TGTGCCAGCAGCTTAGCTAAGGGACAGGATCCCCAAGAGACCCAGTACTTC
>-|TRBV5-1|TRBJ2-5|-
CASSLARQETQYF
TGCGCCAGCAGCTTGGCTAGACAAGAGACCCAGTACTTC
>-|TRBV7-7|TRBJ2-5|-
CASSTRAQEGDQYF
TGTGCCAGCAGCACCCGGGCCCAGGAAGGGGACCAGTACTTC
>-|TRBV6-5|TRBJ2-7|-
CATTGSDYEQYF
TGTGCCACGACTGGGTCGGACTACGAGCAGTACTTC
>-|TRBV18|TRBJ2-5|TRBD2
CASSPRLADTSGTQYF
TGTGCCAGCTCACCCAGACTAGCGGACACTTCTGGGACCCAGTACTTC
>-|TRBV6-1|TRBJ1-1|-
CASSESGERAFF
TGTGCCAGCAGTGAGTCGGGGGAGAGGGCTTTCTTT
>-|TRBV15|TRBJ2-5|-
CATSRAGQLQETQYF
TGTGCCACCAGCAGGGCGGGACAGCTCCAAGAGACCCAGTACTTC
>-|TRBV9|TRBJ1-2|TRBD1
CASSREGAGYGYTF
TGTGCCAGCAGCCGGGAGGGGGCAGGCTATGGCTACACCTTC
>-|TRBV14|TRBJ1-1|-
CASSPFGGSEAFF
TGTGCCAGCAGCCCCTTCGGGGGGTCTGAAGCTTTCTTT
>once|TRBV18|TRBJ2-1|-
CASSPYRGGNEQFF
TGTGCCAGCTCACCCTACCGAGGAGGCAATGAGCAGTTCTTC
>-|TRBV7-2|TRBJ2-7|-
CASRRAPGQRDEQYF
TGTGCCAGCAGACGGGCTCCGGGACAACGGGACGAGCAGTACTTC
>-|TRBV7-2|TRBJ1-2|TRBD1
CASSQSTGVEGYTF
TGTGCCAGCAGCCAATCGACAGGGGTCGAGGGCTACACCTTC
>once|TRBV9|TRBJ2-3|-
CASSVGVTSTDTQYF
TGTGCCAGCAGCGTAGGGGTGACTAGCACAGATACGCAGTATTTT
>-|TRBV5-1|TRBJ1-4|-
CASSFGQPTNEKLFF
TGCGCCAGCAGCTTCGGACAGCCAACTAATGAAAAACTGTTTTTT
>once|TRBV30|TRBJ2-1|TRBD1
CAWKGDRENEQFF
TGTGCCTGGAAGGGGGACAGGGAGAATGAGCAGTTCTTC
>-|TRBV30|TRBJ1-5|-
CAWRDGRPGGQPQHF
TGTGCCTGGAGAGACGGACGACCGGGGGGACAGCCCCAGCATTTT
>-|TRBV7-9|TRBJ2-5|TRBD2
CASNPRGLAGIQETQYF
TGTGCCAGCAACCCACGGGGGCTAGCGGGGATCCAAGAGACCCAGTACTTC
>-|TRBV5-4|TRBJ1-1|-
CASSSRGGVTEAFF
TGTGCCAGCAGCTCCAGGGGAGGGGTCACTGAAGCTTTCTTT
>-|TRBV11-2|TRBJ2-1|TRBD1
CASSLRGTGSSYNEQFF
TGTGCCAGCAGCTTACGTGGGACAGGGTCCTCCTACAATGAGCAGTTCTTC
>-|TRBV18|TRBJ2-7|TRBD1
CASSSLGGQGDEQYF
TGTGCCAGCTCATCCTTGGGAGGACAGGGGGACGAGCAGTACTTC
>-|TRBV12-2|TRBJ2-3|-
CASRPEVGLAGNTDTQYF
TGTGCAAGTCGCCCCGAGGTCGGACTAGCGGGGAACACAGATACGCAGTATTTT
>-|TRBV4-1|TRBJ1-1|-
CASRHLNTEAFF
TGCGCCAGCAGACATTTGAACACTGAAGCTTTCTTT
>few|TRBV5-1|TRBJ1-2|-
CASSLAWAASYGYTF
TGCGCCAGCAGCTTGGCCTGGGCCGCTTCCTATGGCTACACCTTC
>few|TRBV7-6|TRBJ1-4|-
CASSSQSPREKLFF
TGTGCCAGCAGTTCCCAAAGCCCCCGGGAAAAACTGTTTTTT
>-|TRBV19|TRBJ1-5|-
CASTNREAAYSNQPQHF
TGTGCCAGTACCAACAGGGAAGCAGCCTATAGCAATCAGCCCCAGCATTTT
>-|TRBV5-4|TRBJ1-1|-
CASSLARRTEAFF
TGTGCCAGCAGCTTGGCCCGGCGGACTGAAGCTTTCTTT
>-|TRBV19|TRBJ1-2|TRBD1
CASSPDRGWRGYTF
TGTGCCAGTAGTCCCGACAGGGGATGGCGAGGCTACACCTTC
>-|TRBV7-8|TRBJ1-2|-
CASSLGSGYGYTF
TGTGCCAGCAGCTTAGGTTCAGGGTATGGCTACACCTTC